These 16 T cell receptor beta chains were sequenced from one sample in a study of blood T cell repertoires in COVID-19. Libraries were prepared by immunoSEQ multiplex PCR; TCRdb keeps only in-frame clonotypes and omits some of them. The repertoire has fewer than 500,000 clones, about 89% of them found once; the top ten carry approximately 4.3%. Sequencing input: peripheral blood. Receptors were obtained from a woman aged 25 to 39 with acute or convalescent COVID-19.

The rearrangement joins TRBV18 to TRBJ2-2; maybe TRBD1 (5 bases). This CDR3 has 13 residues. From germline, CDR1 is KGHSH and CDR2 LQKENI. With 5 bases removed from V and 7 bases from J, the gap between germline ends came to 11 bases. The CDR3 region is CASSARAGGELFF. The CDR3 DNA follows: TGTGCCAGCTCAGCCAGGGCCGGCGGGGAGCTGTTTTTT.

V usage is TRBV7-2 and J usage is TRBJ2-1; D ambiguous. The CDR3 consists of 13 residues. V was clipped by 3 bases and J by 0 bases, with 3 bases between them. Germline V gives CDR1 SGHTA, CDR2 FQGNSA. The CDR3 sequence: CASSLSSYNEQFF. The CDR3 DNA reads TGTGCCAGCAGCTTGAGCTCCTACAATGAGCAGTTCTTC.

V gene TRBV3-1 (or the pseudogene TRBV3-2) combines with J gene TRBJ1-2; D is possibly TRBD1 (6 bases). The CDR3 length is 16 residues. Germline CDR1 reads LGHDT; CDR2 reads YNNKEL (reference sequence). Trimming pared 0 bases from V and 5 bases from J, leaving 16 bases between. CDR3 amino acids: CASSQDRGQGVYGYTF. CDR3 coding DNA: TGTGCCAGCAGCCAAGATCGGGGACAAGGAGTTTATGGCTACACCTTC.

This clone was found once. The chain links TRBV9 to TRBJ2-2, with 7 bases lining up with TRBD2. The germline gives CDR1 SGDLS, CDR2 YYNGEE. The V segment lost 2 bases and the J segment 3 bases; nucleotides outside the gene matches: 4. CDR3 size: 15 residues. The CDR3 is CASSVGGFDTGELFF. DNA of the CDR3: TGTGCCAGCAGCGTCGGGGGGTTCGACACCGGGGAGCTGTTTTTT.

The chain employs TRBV4-2 and TRBJ2-3; TRBD2 aligns across 14 bases. Germline trimming cut 0 bases from V and 6 bases from J; bases unmatched to any gene: 20. The CDR3 consists of 22 residues. Germline loops: CDR1 LGHNA, CDR2 YNFKEQ. This CDR3 reads CASSQDLSPGLAGGGNRDTQYF. DNA of the CDR3: TGTGCCAGCAGCCAAGATCTGAGCCCTGGACTAGCGGGGGGTGGTAATCGGGATACGCAGTATTTT.

V usage is TRBV3-1 (or the pseudogene TRBV3-2) and J usage is TRBJ1-5; D uncertain. Looked up from germline, CDR1 is LGHDT and CDR2 is YNNKEL (reference sequence). The CDR3 has 14 residues. Trimming removed 4 bases at V and 1 base at J, with 8 bases between. CDR3 amino acids: CASSRELSNQPQHF. CDR3 coding DNA: TGTGCCAGCAGCCGTGAGTTGAGCAATCAGCCCCAGCATTTT.

V gene TRBV7-2 combines with J gene TRBJ2-7; perhaps TRBD2 as D (6 bases). Trimming cost V 0 bases and J 0 bases, with 9 bases left between them. This CDR3 is 15 amino acids long. Germline values: CDR1 SGHTA, CDR2 FQGNSA. The CDR3 loop reads CASSLARGISYEQYF. DNA of the CDR3: TGTGCCAGCAGCTTAGCTCGGGGGATCTCCTACGAGCAGTACTTC.

The chain couples TRBV7-8 to TRBJ1-1; no clear D gene. The CDR3 loop spans 15 amino acids. CDR1 is SGHVS, CDR2 FQNEAQ, per germline. Trimming shortened V by 1 base and J by 1 base, and 10 bases separated the two germline ends. The CDR3 reads CASSLDPGENTEAFF. In nucleotides, the CDR3 is TGTGCCAGCAGCTTAGATCCGGGTGAGAACACTGAAGCTTTCTTT.

This chain links TRBV10-3 with TRBJ2-2, with 14 nucleotides matching TRBD2. There are 13 residues in the CDR3. Germline CDR1 and CDR2: ENHRY and SYGVKD. Trimming cost V 9 bases and J 6 bases; bases outside gene matches: 0. CDR3 DNA: TGTGCCATGACTAGCGGGGGGGCCGGGGAGCTGTTTTTT. This codes for CAMTSGGAGELFF.

The chain uses TRBV5-1 and TRBJ2-5, with 11 positions matching TRBD1. This CDR3 comprises 15 residues. Per germline, CDR1 SGHRS and CDR2 YFSETQ. V shed 8 bases and J 5 bases; nucleotides not matched to a gene: 11. For the CDR3, the DNA is TGCGCCAGTTGGACAGGGGGCTCTTTGGCGGAGACCCAGTACTTC. Encoded protein: CASWTGGSLAETQYF.

This clone was counted only a few times. The rearrangement uses TRBV28 and TRBJ2-3; D remains unclear. Germline CDR1 MDHEN, CDR2 SYDVKM. Trimming cost V 5 bases and J 2 bases, with 14 bases left between them. The CDR3 loop spans 15 amino acids. CDR3 bases: TGTGCCAGCAGTCCCCCCGCCGAGCTCACAGATACGCAGTATTTT. This sequence encodes CASSPPAELTDTQYF.

J is TRBJ2-2 and V is TRBV30; unclear D gene. This CDR3 has 14 amino acids. V lost 3 bases and J 4 bases, leaving 12 bases between the germline ends. Germline V gene lookup returns CDR1 GTSNPN and CDR2 SVGIG (reference sequence). CDR3 in amino acids: CAWRTRFGTGELFF. The CDR3 DNA reads TGTGCCTGGAGAACCCGATTCGGCACCGGGGAGCTGTTTTTT.

This clone was seen once. The CDR3 region has the DNA TGCGCCAGCAGCCAAGCTTGGACAGTGACCTACGAGCAGTACTTC. Protein product: CASSQAWTVTYEQYF. The chain carries TRBV4-1 and TRBJ2-7, with D possibly TRBD1 on 6 matching bases. In germline, CDR1 is MGHRA, CDR2 YSYEKL. V lost 1 base and J lost 2, with 12 bases in between. This CDR3 has 15 residues.

The rearrangement uses TRBV19 and TRBJ2-2; D uncertain. This CDR3 has 12 residues. Germline CDR1 LNHDA, CDR2 SQIVND (reference sequence). The V gene lost 5 bases and the J gene lost 5 bases, with 6 bases spanning the gap. This chain's CDR3 is CASSPQTGELFF. CDR3 nucleotides: TGTGCCAGTAGTCCGCAGACCGGGGAGCTGTTTTTT.

The gene calls are TRBV28 and TRBJ2-5; 10 nucleotides agree with TRBD2. Germline-derived CDR1 and CDR2 are MDHEN and SYDVKM. V shed 7 bases and J 5 bases; nucleotides not matched to a gene: 16. This CDR3 contains 17 residues. The CDR3, as DNA: TGTGCCAGCAAAACCTGGCGAGCGGGGGGGCCGTGGGAGACCCAGTACTTC. Encoded protein: CASKTWRAGGPWETQYF.

The chain joins TRBV27 to TRBJ2-7; TRBD2 matches at 8 bases. After removal of 6 bases from V and 4 bases from J, the junction contained 8 bases not matched to a gene. CDR1 MNHEY and CDR2 SMNVEV come from the germline V gene (reference sequence). The CDR3 runs 14 residues. CDR3 nucleotides: TGTGCCAGCAGCTCCGGGGGGGGAGCTTACGAGCAGTACTTC. Translating it yields CASSSGGGAYEQYF.